This T cell receptor beta chain was sequenced in a study of blood T cells in healthy people across ages. CDR1 KGHSH and CDR2 LQKENI come from the germline V gene. After removal of 3 bases from V and 5 bases from J, the junction contained 8 bases not matched to a gene. CDR3 length equals 18 residues. Drawing of peripheral blood yielded roughly 9.8 milliliters from each donor. Primers used in a second PCR of about 7 to 12 cycles were a sample-barcoded 5' primer and a J-beta primer mix. Via MiXCR, TCRdb re-called the 5' RACE reads, giving one row per CDR3 protein. The data show 650,000 to 1,000,000 distinct CDR3 sequences, roughly 40% seen once.

Specimen: blood. The rearrangement uses TRBV18 and TRBJ2-1, with 15 nucleotides matching TRBD2. The TCR comes from a young man in good health. This CDR3 reads CASSPRPGTSGGNNEQFF. The CDR3 DNA reads as TGTGCCAGCTCACCGCGTCCCGGGACTAGCGGGGGGAACAATGAGCAGTTCTTC. Based on the CDR3 plus reference TRBV18 and TRBJ2-1, the full variable domain is NAGVMQNPRHLVRRRGQEARLRCSPMKGHSHVYWYRQLPEEGLKFMVYLQKENIIDESGMPKERFSAEFPKEGPSILRIQQVVRGDSAAYFCASSPRPGTSGGNNEQFFGPGTRLTVL.